The present T cell receptor (beta chain) was sequenced within a study of response to subunit inactivated influenza vaccine. Study-wide results and caveats: It was the authors' suggestion that each seasonal influenza vaccination recruits few new T cells.

To note about this clonotype: No antigen is known for it.

From the RT-PCR reads, TCRdb called clonotypes with MiXCR, one entry per CDR3 protein. The sample has roughly 650,000 distinct CDR3 sequences; around 15% are singletons. Sequenced here: PBMCs from blood, sampled less than 15 days before vaccination. The origin of this receptor is a man aged 45-65 years who received an inactivated influenza vaccine.

The CDR3 is CASSLDDTPFGELFF. DNA for the CDR3: TGTGCCAGCAGCTTAGATGATACCCCCTTCGGGGAGCTGTTTTTT. The chain carries TRBV7-9 and TRBJ2-2; D remains ambiguous. The V end was cut by 1 base, the J end by 7 bases, with 13 bases between. This CDR3 spans 15 amino acids. Per germline, CDR1 SEHNR and CDR2 FQNEAQ (reference sequence).